One sample yielded the 11 T cell receptor beta chains listed below, sequenced in a study of blood T cell repertoires in COVID-19. Only in-frame clones appear in the TCRdb table, and some are missing; sequencing was by immunoSEQ multiplex PCR. The sample contains a few hundred thousand clones, roughly nine tenths of which appear only once. The source material was peripheral blood. These receptors all stem from a man in his late teens or twenties with active or convalescent COVID-19.

The chain links TRBV5-6 to TRBJ1-2; D possibly corresponds to TRBD1 (6 bases). CDR3 length equals 14 residues. V lost 4 bases, J lost 4 bases, and 14 bases lay in between. Per the germline V gene, CDR1 is SGHDT and CDR2 is YYEEEE. This chain's CDR3 is CASSNQGYGYGYTF. As DNA, the CDR3 is TGTGCCAGCAGCAATCAGGGGTACGGCTATGGCTACACCTTC. Supplemented by reference TRBV5-6 and TRBJ1-2, the full variable domain reads DAGVTQSPTHLIKTRGQQVTLRCSPKSGHDTVSWYQQALGQGPQFIFQYYEEEERQRGNFPDRFSGHQFPNYSSELNVNALLLGDSALYLCASSNQGYGYGYTFGSGTRLTVV.

The chain combines TRBV20-1 with TRBJ2-1, with 7 bases aligning to TRBD1. The CDR3 contains 15 residues. Germline V gene sequence: CDR1 DFQATT, CDR2 SNEGSKA (reference sequence). V was clipped by 3 bases and J by 8 bases; unmatched bases: 13. The CDR3 DNA reads TGCAGTGCTAGTATTTGGAACAGGGGTATCGATGAGCAGTTCTTC. Amino acids: CSASIWNRGIDEQFF.

This chain connects TRBV7-9 to TRBJ2-1, with 12 bases lining up with TRBD1. The CDR3 totals 17 residues. V gave up 5 bases and J gave up 7 bases; unmatched junction bases: 12. Germline lookup yields CDR1 SEHNR and CDR2 FQNEAQ (reference sequence). This CDR3 is CASSPLGTGGKRNEQFF. CDR3 nucleotide sequence: TGTGCCAGCAGCCCCCTGGGGACAGGGGGCAAAAGAAATGAGCAGTTCTTC.

This clone was recorded only once. This chain joins TRBV5-1 and TRBJ2-7, with 10 bases lining up with TRBD2. The CDR3 contains 20 residues. Germline CDR1 reads SGHRS; CDR2 reads YFSETQ. Trimming took 0 bases from V and 1 from J; bases not matched to a gene: 16. The CDR3 reads CASSLGVGSGRYKDSYEQYF. CDR3 in DNA: TGCGCCAGCAGCTTGGGGGTTGGTAGCGGGAGGTATAAGGATTCCTACGAGCAGTACTTC.

The V call is TRBV7-8, the J call TRBJ1-2; D is possibly TRBD1 (5 bases). From germline, CDR1 is SGHVS and CDR2 FQNEAQ. This CDR3 comprises 16 residues. Trimming left V 1 base short and J 4 bases short, with 16 bases between. The CDR3 loop is CASSLDGREISYGYTF. CDR3 DNA: TGTGCCAGCAGCTTAGACGGCAGGGAAATCTCCTATGGCTACACCTTC. Combining the CDR3 with reference TRBV7-8 and TRBJ1-2 gives the whole variable domain GAGVSQSPRYKVAKRGQDVALRCDPISGHVSLFWYQQALGQGPEFLTYFQNEAQLDKSGLPSDRFFAERPEGSVSTLKIQRTQQEDSAVYLCASSLDGREISYGYTFGSGTRLTVV.

This chain links TRBV27 with TRBJ1-2, with 11 bases lining up with TRBD1. CDR3 length: 14 residues. CDR1 and CDR2 from the germline V gene are MNHEY and SMNVEV (reference sequence). J lost 7 bases, V lost 8 bases, and 9 bases had no gene match. The CDR3 reads CASGWTGGVFGYTF. CDR3 sequence (DNA): TGTGCCAGCGGGTGGACAGGGGGCGTTTTTGGCTACACCTTC.

The rearrangement uses TRBV11-2 and TRBJ2-7; D call uncertain. The CDR3 contains 14 residues. V lost 5 bases and J lost 2, with 13 bases in between. Germline CDR1 and CDR2: SGHAT and FQNNGV. The CDR3 here is CASSSELNPYEQYF. As DNA, the CDR3 is TGTGCCAGCAGCAGTGAGTTGAATCCCTACGAGCAGTACTTC.

As DNA, the CDR3 is TGTGCCAGCAGTCCATACTTGGACAGCAACACTGAAGCTTTCTTT. It encodes CASSPYLDSNTEAFF. The rearrangement joins TRBV27 to TRBJ1-1, with D possibly being TRBD1 (6 bases). Deletions cut 5 bases from V and 2 bases from J, with 15 bases between. The CDR3 totals 15 residues. Germline assignment: CDR1 MNHEY and CDR2 SMNVEV (reference sequence).

The chain combines TRBV7-6 with TRBJ1-1; D may be TRBD1 (6 bases). The CDR3 is 16 residues long. The germline V gene has CDR1 SGHVS and CDR2 FNYEAQ. The V gene lost 4 bases and the J gene lost 0 bases, with 15 bases spanning the gap. The CDR3 DNA follows: TGTGCCAGCAGCTCCTTGACAGGACCAATGAACACTGAAGCTTTCTTT. Translating gives CASSSLTGPMNTEAFF.

This clone occurred a few times. The V gene is TRBV4-3, the J gene TRBJ1-4; D is possibly TRBD1 (6 bases). Deletions cut 0 bases from V and 8 bases from J, with 19 bases between. The CDR3 is 17 residues long. Germline CDR1 LGHNA, CDR2 YSLEER. The CDR3 DNA reads as TGCGCCAGCAGCCAAGACCGAGAGACAGGCTTTTGGGAAAAACTGTTTTTT. This translates into CASSQDRETGFWEKLFF.

The CDR3 nucleotides read TGTGCCAGCAGCTTGGTTCAGCGGGGGGGGTCAGATACGCAGTATTTT. This sequence encodes CASSLVQRGGSDTQYF. V usage is TRBV5-4 and J usage is TRBJ2-3, with 10 bases identical to TRBD2. CDR1 and CDR2 from the germline V gene are SGHNT and YYREEE (reference sequence). CDR3 length equals 16 residues. The ends lost 0 bases at V and 4 bases at J; junction bases unmatched: 5.